These 15 T cell receptor beta chains share one sample of origin, sequenced in a study of control samples from healthy donors and cancer patients. Only in-frame clones appear in the TCRdb table, and some are missing; sequencing was by immunoSEQ multiplex PCR. The repertoire holds 190,000 or so clones, with approximately 92% as singletons. Sequenced: blood. All receptors come from a man aged 18-30 years in good health.

J is TRBJ2-3 and V is TRBV7-9; D might be TRBD1 (6 bases). CDR1 SEHNR and CDR2 FQNEAQ come from the germline V gene (reference sequence). The CDR3 loop spans 16 amino acids. V was shortened by 5 bases and J by 8 bases, with 23 bases between the two germline ends. CDR3 nucleotide sequence: TGTGCCAGCAGCCCCAGGGGACCCGGCGTCCACGGTACGCAGTATTTT. This encodes CASSPRGPGVHGTQYF.

The chain combines TRBV7-9 with TRBJ2-2; no clear D gene. The ends were cut back, 6 bases at V and 6 bases at J, with 5 bases in the middle. The CDR3 extends over 11 amino acids. Per the germline V gene, CDR1 is SEHNR and CDR2 is FQNEAQ (reference sequence). CDR3 in amino acids: CASRRSGELFF. The CDR3 region has the DNA TGTGCCAGCAGACGATCCGGGGAGCTGTTTTTT.

The chain recombines TRBV9 with TRBJ2-5; no reliable D call. Between the trimmed V and J ends, which lost 0 bases and 2 bases, there was a span of 5 bases. Germline CDR1 and CDR2: SGDLS and YYNGEE. The CDR3 is made up of 13 amino acids. The CDR3 sequence: CASSVGPQETQYF. CDR3 DNA: TGTGCCAGCAGCGTAGGACCTCAAGAGACCCAGTACTTC.

The CDR3 reads CASSLSAGTQETQYF. DNA of the CDR3: TGCGCCAGCAGCTTGTCAGCGGGCACCCAAGAGACCCAGTACTTC. V gene TRBV5-1 combines with J gene TRBJ2-5; maybe TRBD2 (6 bases). The CDR3 has 15 residues. Per germline, CDR1 SGHRS and CDR2 YFSETQ. The V gene lost 1 base and the J gene lost 1 base, with 11 bases spanning the gap.

Notes on this clone: The sample has other DNA sequences that encode this CDR3 too. V usage is TRBV18 and J usage is TRBJ1-3; no firm D call. CDR3 length equals 13 residues. V was cut by 9 bases and J by 4 bases, with 13 bases left in between. The germline CDR1 and CDR2 sequences are KGHSH and LQKENI. The CDR3: CASSLSSGNTIYF. Written as DNA, the CDR3 is TGTGCCAGTTCGTTGAGTTCGGGAAACACCATATATTTT.

This chain uses TRBV6-5 with TRBJ1-4; 9 bases align to TRBD1. Trimming took 0 bases from V and 10 from J; bases not matched to a gene: 6. From germline, CDR1 is MNHEY and CDR2 SVGAGI. This CDR3 has 15 amino acids. CDR3 amino acids: CASSYSRQGVGKLFF. CDR3 nucleotide sequence: TGTGCCAGCAGTTACTCGAGACAGGGGGTTGGAAAACTGTTTTTT.

The chain recombines TRBV28 with TRBJ2-3; D gene unclear. CDR3 length: 12 amino acids. V gave up 1 base and J gave up 8 bases, with 7 bases separating them. Germline CDR1 is MDHEN and CDR2 is SYDVKM. CDR3 sequence (DNA): TGTGCCAGCAGTTTATCATATTCTACGCAGTATTTT. Translating gives CASSLSYSTQYF.

The V and J genes are TRBV19 and TRBJ2-7; 8 bases match TRBD1. This CDR3 region has 16 residues. Germline lookup yields CDR1 LNHDA and CDR2 SQIVND (reference sequence). The ends lost 4 bases at V and 5 bases at J; junction bases unmatched: 13. This CDR3 reads CASSKTNTGGDDEQYF. The CDR3 DNA is TGTGCCAGTAGTAAAACAAATACAGGGGGAGACGACGAGCAGTACTTC.

This rearrangement joins TRBV12-5 to TRBJ2-7, with D possibly called TRBD1 or TRBD2 (5 bases each). The CDR3 sequence is 15 residues long. Trimming removed 4 bases at V and 0 bases at J, with 13 bases between. Germline V gives CDR1 LGHNT, CDR2 FRNRAP. The chain's CDR3 is CASGSTGTYSYEQYF. In DNA form, the CDR3 reads TGTGCTAGTGGTTCCACCGGGACGTACTCCTACGAGCAGTACTTC.

Comments on this clone: One junction end does not reproduce the germline sequence, and a read error may be involved. The rearrangement uses TRBV6-1 and TRBJ1-4; 10 bases align to TRBD1. Germline V lookup: CDR1 MNHNS, CDR2 SASEGT. This CDR3 contains 11 residues. CDR3 region: CASSEEGTGVF. DNA for the CDR3: TGTGCCAGCAGTGAAGAAGGGACAGGGGTCTTT.

For the CDR3, the DNA is TGTGCCAGCAGAGGGAAGGATTCGACGTGGCAGCCCCAGCATTTT. As protein: CASRGKDSTWQPQHF. The rearrangement joins TRBV2 to TRBJ1-5; no firm D call. V lost 6 bases and J lost 7, with 19 bases in between. Germline V lookup: CDR1 SNHLY, CDR2 FYNNEI. This CDR3 has 15 amino acids.

The genes are TRBV24-1 and TRBJ2-1, with D tentatively TRBD2 (5 bases). CDR1 and CDR2 (germline): KGHDR, SFDVKD. V was trimmed by 6 bases and J by 5 bases, leaving 16 bases between them. The CDR3 extends over 15 amino acids. CDR3 loop: CATSNPGKPDNEQFF. CDR3 bases: TGTGCCACCAGTAATCCGGGGAAACCTGACAATGAGCAGTTCTTC.

The gene calls are TRBV25-1 and TRBJ1-1, with TRBD1 identical over 8 bases. From germline, CDR1 is MGHDK and CDR2 SYGVNS. There are 15 residues in the CDR3. V lost 3 bases and J lost 3; bases outside the gene matches: 6. CDR3 DNA sequence: TGTGCCAGCAGTGACCCTCAGGGGGCGGACACTGAAGCTTTCTTT. Its protein is CASSDPQGADTEAFF. Using reference TRBV25-1 and TRBJ1-1 for the parts outside the CDR3, the full variable domain is EADIYQTPRYLVIGTGKKITLECSQTMGHDKMYWYQQDPGMELHLIHYSYGVNSTEKGDLSSESTVSRIRTEHFPLTLESARPSHTSQYLCASSDPQGADTEAFFGQGTRLTVV.

The CDR3 sequence is CASSPPGPGQGPHEQYF. The CDR3, as DNA: TGTGCCAGCAGCCCCCCGGGGCCGGGACAGGGTCCCCACGAGCAGTACTTC. The chain employs TRBV7-9 and TRBJ2-7, with 9 bases aligning to TRBD1. The CDR3 spans 17 residues. Per germline, CDR1 SEHNR and CDR2 FQNEAQ (reference sequence). V lost 5 bases to trimming and J lost 5 bases; unmatched junction nucleotides: 16.

This clone was recorded a few times. The J gene is TRBJ1-5, the V gene TRBV25-1; D is perhaps TRBD1 (5 bases). Trimming stripped 1 base from V and 6 bases from J, with 13 bases between. The germline V gene encodes CDR1 MGHDK and CDR2 SYGVNS. The CDR3 contains 15 residues. The CDR3 protein is CASSESGHMGQPQHF. CDR3 sequence (DNA): TGTGCCAGCAGTGAATCCGGACATATGGGTCAGCCCCAGCATTTT.